A selection of T cell receptor beta chains follows, all from one sample in a study of T cell responses to AZD1222 COVID-19 vaccine. The assay was immunoSEQ multiplex PCR, and TCRdb's table has in-frame clones only and misses some. Found here are about 180,000 clones, approximately 91% of them singletons; the top ten hold 1.9%. Sequenced material: peripheral blood, taken on day 0 of AZD1222 vaccination. These receptors were obtained from an adult in good health. CDR3s leave out the opening cysteine and the closing phenylalanine or tryptophan. The order of the fields is J gene, V gene, CDR3 protein.

j_call: TRBJ2-3
v_call: TRBV14
cdr3_aa: ASSPLIAGGPSADTQY

j_call: TRBJ2-3
v_call: TRBV7-9
cdr3_aa: ALPGLGPDTQY

j_call: TRBJ1-1
v_call: TRBV28
cdr3_aa: ASSLNEFPQF

j_call: TRBJ1-2
v_call: TRBV7-9
cdr3_aa: ASSLGTVHYGYT

j_call: TRBJ2-7
v_call: TRBV5-6
cdr3_aa: ASSSKNRGYEQY

j_call: TRBJ2-1
v_call: TRBV2
cdr3_aa: ASLLGLADNEQF

j_call: TRBJ2-7
v_call: TRBV27
cdr3_aa: ASSPFRPGWNSYEQY

j_call: TRBJ1-2
v_call: TRBV6-2/TRBV6-3
cdr3_aa: ASSNPDGQRYGYT

j_call: TRBJ2-3
v_call: TRBV30
cdr3_aa: AWRLYRGRRTDTQY

j_call: TRBJ1-4
v_call: TRBV24-1
cdr3_aa: ATSPGGSEKLF

j_call: TRBJ2-1
v_call: TRBV19
cdr3_aa: ASRQGMGNEQF

j_call: TRBJ2-7
v_call: TRBV7-2
cdr3_aa: ASSLASGGTIYEQY

j_call: TRBJ1-4
v_call: TRBV10-3
cdr3_aa: AISEGGQGSNEKLF

j_call: TRBJ1-1
v_call: TRBV7-2
cdr3_aa: ASSVPGRQNTEAF

j_call: TRBJ2-5
v_call: TRBV7-9
cdr3_aa: ASSPLPGQGGTQY

j_call: TRBJ1-6
v_call: TRBV20-1
cdr3_aa: SASRQRPFSYNSPLH

j_call: TRBJ1-5
v_call: TRBV27
cdr3_aa: ASSKGTGNQPQH

j_call: TRBJ2-7
v_call: TRBV5-1
cdr3_aa: ASSLGGGRSYEQY

j_call: TRBJ2-7
v_call: TRBV18
cdr3_aa: ASSPRLSGTYEQY

j_call: TRBJ1-3
v_call: TRBV30
cdr3_aa: AWSVDENSGNTIY

j_call: TRBJ2-5
v_call: TRBV6-5
cdr3_aa: ASRSWGTAQETQY

j_call: TRBJ1-4
v_call: TRBV2
cdr3_aa: ASKDSPNEKLF

j_call: TRBJ2-3
v_call: TRBV7-9
cdr3_aa: ASCLDSTDTQY

j_call: TRBJ2-4
v_call: TRBV27
cdr3_aa: ASSHPLGHREFRRKLKNIQY

j_call: TRBJ1-6
v_call: TRBV9
cdr3_aa: ASSVEAGMFSPLH

j_call: TRBJ2-7
v_call: TRBV6-5
cdr3_aa: ASRTGGAEYEQY

j_call: TRBJ2-1
v_call: TRBV7-2
cdr3_aa: ASSLVGGRSSYNEQF

j_call: TRBJ1-1
v_call: TRBV19
cdr3_aa: ASRLAGTEAF

j_call: TRBJ2-3
v_call: TRBV10-1
cdr3_aa: ASSESAAGTDTQY

j_call: TRBJ2-5
v_call: TRBV9
cdr3_aa: ASSGRVSQETQY

j_call: TRBJ1-6
v_call: TRBV28
cdr3_aa: ASRTEIYNSPLH

j_call: TRBJ2-2
v_call: TRBV7-6
cdr3_aa: ASSLAQDFTGELF

j_call: TRBJ1-1
v_call: TRBV6-5
cdr3_aa: ASSYGGNTEAF

j_call: TRBJ1-2
v_call: TRBV24-1
cdr3_aa: ATSDLDGIYGYT

j_call: TRBJ1-4
v_call: TRBV4-2
cdr3_aa: ASSQDIVAEKLF

j_call: TRBJ2-7
v_call: TRBV6-5
cdr3_aa: ASSYSGRYEQY

j_call: TRBJ2-3
v_call: TRBV7-3
cdr3_aa: ASSPTGTSGNTQY

j_call: TRBJ2-7
v_call: TRBV12-3/TRBV12-4
cdr3_aa: ASSLGYEQY

j_call: TRBJ2-7
v_call: TRBV10-3
cdr3_aa: AISDLGQGPYEQY

j_call: TRBJ1-1
v_call: TRBV19
cdr3_aa: ASSYGVNTEAF

j_call: TRBJ2-1
v_call: TRBV5-4
cdr3_aa: ASSLALRTSYNEQF

j_call: TRBJ1-2
v_call: TRBV27
cdr3_aa: ASSFGGTGNGYT

j_call: TRBJ1-1
v_call: TRBV7-2
cdr3_aa: ASSQSGRGRSTEAF

j_call: TRBJ2-1
v_call: TRBV9
cdr3_aa: ASSLSPGQGNEQF

j_call: TRBJ2-7
v_call: TRBV6-5
cdr3_aa: ASSYRAGSRDEQY

j_call: TRBJ1-4
v_call: TRBV28
cdr3_aa: ASMDREGFLEKLF

j_call: TRBJ1-2
v_call: TRBV2
cdr3_aa: ASKREIYGYT

j_call: TRBJ2-1
v_call: TRBV7-3
cdr3_aa: ASSPGGLANEQF

j_call: TRBJ1-1
v_call: TRBV10-2
cdr3_aa: ASSETVMNTEAF

j_call: TRBJ1-6
v_call: TRBV7-2
cdr3_aa: ASSSGGASNSPLH

j_call: TRBJ2-7
v_call: TRBV10-3
cdr3_aa: AISQQGSYEQY